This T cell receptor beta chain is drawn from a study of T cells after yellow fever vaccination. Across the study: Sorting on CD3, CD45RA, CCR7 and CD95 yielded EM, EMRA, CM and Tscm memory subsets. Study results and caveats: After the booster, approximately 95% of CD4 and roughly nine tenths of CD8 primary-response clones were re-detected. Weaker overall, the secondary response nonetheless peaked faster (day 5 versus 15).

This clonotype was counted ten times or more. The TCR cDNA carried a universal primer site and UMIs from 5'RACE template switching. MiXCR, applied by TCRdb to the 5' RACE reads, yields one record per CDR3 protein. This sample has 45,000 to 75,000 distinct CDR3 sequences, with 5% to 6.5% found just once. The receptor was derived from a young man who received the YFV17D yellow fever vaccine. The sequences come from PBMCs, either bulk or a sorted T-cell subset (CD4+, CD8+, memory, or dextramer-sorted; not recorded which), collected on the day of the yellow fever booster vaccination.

The CDR3 DNA is TGTGCCAGCAGCCCCCCCGTTGGGGGGGGCCCAGATACGCAGTATTTT. This sequence encodes CASSPPVGGGPDTQYF. The chain joins TRBV7-9 to TRBJ2-3; D perhaps matches TRBD2 (7 bases). CDR1 and CDR2 from the germline V gene are SEHNR and FQNEAQ (reference sequence). The length of the CDR3 is 16 residues. The V and J ends lost 5 bases and 4 bases respectively, with 19 bases between them.